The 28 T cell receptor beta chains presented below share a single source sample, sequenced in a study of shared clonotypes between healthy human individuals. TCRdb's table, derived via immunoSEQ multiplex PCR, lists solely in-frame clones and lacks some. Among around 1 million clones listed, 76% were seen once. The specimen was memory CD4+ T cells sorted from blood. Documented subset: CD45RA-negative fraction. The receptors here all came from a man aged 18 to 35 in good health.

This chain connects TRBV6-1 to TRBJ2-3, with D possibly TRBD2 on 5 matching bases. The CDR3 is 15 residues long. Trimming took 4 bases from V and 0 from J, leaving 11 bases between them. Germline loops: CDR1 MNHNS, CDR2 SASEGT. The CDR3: CASSVDRTSTDTQYF. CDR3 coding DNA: TGTGCCAGCAGTGTGGACCGGACTAGCACAGATACGCAGTATTTT.

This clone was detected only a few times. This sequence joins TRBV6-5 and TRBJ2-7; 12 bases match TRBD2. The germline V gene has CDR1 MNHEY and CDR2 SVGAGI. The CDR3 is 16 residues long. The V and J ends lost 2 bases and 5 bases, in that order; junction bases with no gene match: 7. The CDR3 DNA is TGTGCCAGCAGTTACCTGACTAGCGGGAGAGTGCACGAGCAGTACTTC. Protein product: CASSYLTSGRVHEQYF.

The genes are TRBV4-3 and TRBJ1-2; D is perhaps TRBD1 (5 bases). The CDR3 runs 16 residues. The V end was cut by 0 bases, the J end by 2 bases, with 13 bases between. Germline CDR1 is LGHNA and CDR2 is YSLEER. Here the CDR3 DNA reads TGCGCCAGCAGCCAAGATTCCGGGACGTTCAACTATGGCTACACCTTC. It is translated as CASSQDSGTFNYGYTF.

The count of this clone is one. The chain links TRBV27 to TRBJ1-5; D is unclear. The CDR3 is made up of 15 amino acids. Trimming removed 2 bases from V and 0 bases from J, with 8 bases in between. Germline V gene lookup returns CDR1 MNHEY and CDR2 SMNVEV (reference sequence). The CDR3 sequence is CASSLKRDSNQPQHF. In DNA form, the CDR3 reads TGTGCCAGCAGTTTAAAAAGGGATAGCAATCAGCCCCAGCATTTT.

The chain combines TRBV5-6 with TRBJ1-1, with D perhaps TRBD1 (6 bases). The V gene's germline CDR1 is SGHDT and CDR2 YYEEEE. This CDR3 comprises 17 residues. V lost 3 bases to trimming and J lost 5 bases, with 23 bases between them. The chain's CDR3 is CASSSRQVGLRRTEAFF. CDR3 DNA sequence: TGTGCCAGCAGCTCCCGACAGGTAGGGCTCCGGAGAACTGAAGCTTTCTTT.

The DNA of the CDR3 is TGCGCCAGCAGCCTACAGGGGCCTCAGAACACTGAAGCTTTCTTT. Its translation is CASSLQGPQNTEAFF. The chain couples TRBV5-1 to TRBJ1-1, with 7 nucleotides matching TRBD1. The CDR3 runs to 15 residues. CDR1 and CDR2 (germline): SGHRS, YFSETQ. J gave up 1 base and V 4 bases, and 7 bases lay outside the gene matches.

In nucleotides, the CDR3 is TGTGCCAGCAGCCCCCGGACAGGGTACGAGAAACTGTTTTTT. Translating gives CASSPRTGYEKLFF. V gene TRBV7-2 combines with J gene TRBJ1-4; 8 bases match TRBD1. The V gene end was trimmed by 5 bases and the J gene end by 11 bases; junction bases not matched to a gene: 10. Germline CDR1 SGHTA, CDR2 FQGNSA. This CDR3 region has 14 residues.

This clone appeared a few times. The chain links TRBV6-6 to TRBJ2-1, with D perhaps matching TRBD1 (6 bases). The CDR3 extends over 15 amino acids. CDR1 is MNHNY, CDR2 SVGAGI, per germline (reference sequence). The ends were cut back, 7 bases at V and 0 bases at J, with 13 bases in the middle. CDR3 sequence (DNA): TGTGCCAGCACTTGGGGGCTGAGCTCCTACAATGAGCAGTTCTTC. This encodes CASTWGLSSYNEQFF.

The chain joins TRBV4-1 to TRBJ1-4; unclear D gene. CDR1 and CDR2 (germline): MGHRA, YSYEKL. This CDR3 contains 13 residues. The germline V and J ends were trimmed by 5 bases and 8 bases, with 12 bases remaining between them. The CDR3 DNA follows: TGCGCCAGCAGCTGGCGTTCCGGGGAAAAACTGTTTTTT. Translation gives CASSWRSGEKLFF.

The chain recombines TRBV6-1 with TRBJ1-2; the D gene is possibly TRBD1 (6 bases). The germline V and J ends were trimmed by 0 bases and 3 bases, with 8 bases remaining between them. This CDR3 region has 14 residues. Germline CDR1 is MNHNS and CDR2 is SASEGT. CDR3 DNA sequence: TGTGCCAGCAGTGAAGCCTGGACAGACTATGGCTACACCTTC. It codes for CASSEAWTDYGYTF.

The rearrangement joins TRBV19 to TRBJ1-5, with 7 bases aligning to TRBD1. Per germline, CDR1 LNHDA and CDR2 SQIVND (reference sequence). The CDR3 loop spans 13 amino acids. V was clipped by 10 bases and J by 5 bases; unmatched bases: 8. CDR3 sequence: CATGTVGHQPQHF. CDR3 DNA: TGTGCCACCGGGACAGTAGGGCATCAGCCCCAGCATTTT.

This chain's CDR3 is CASAPGLGFADTQYF. Written as DNA, the CDR3 is TGTGCCAGCGCGCCGGGACTAGGATTTGCAGATACGCAGTATTTT. V usage is TRBV27 and J usage is TRBJ2-3; 8 bases match TRBD2. CDR3 length: 15 residues. V was pared by 8 bases and J by 4 bases, with 11 bases of the junction left unmatched. From germline, CDR1 is MNHEY and CDR2 SMNVEV (reference sequence).

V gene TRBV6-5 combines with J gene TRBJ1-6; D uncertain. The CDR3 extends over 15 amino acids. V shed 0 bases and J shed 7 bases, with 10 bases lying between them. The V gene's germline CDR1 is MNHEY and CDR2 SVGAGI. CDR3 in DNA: TGTGCCAGCAGTTACTCTATGGCGGGGAATTCACCCCTCCACTTT. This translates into CASSYSMAGNSPLHF.

The CDR3 DNA reads as TGTGCCAGCAGTTACGACTCGAATCCTTCCTACGAGCAGTACTTC. Amino acids: CASSYDSNPSYEQYF. The genes are TRBV6-5 and TRBJ2-7; D uncertain. V lost 2 bases and J 1 base, leaving 12 bases between the germline ends. The length of the CDR3 is 15 residues. Germline V CDR1 and CDR2: MNHEY, SVGAGI.

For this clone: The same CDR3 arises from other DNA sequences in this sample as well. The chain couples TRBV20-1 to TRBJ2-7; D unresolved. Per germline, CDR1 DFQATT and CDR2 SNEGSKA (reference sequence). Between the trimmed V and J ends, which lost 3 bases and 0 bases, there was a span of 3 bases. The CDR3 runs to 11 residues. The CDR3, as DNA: TGCAGTGCTAGGTACTCCTACGAGCAGTACTTC. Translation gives CSARYSYEQYF.

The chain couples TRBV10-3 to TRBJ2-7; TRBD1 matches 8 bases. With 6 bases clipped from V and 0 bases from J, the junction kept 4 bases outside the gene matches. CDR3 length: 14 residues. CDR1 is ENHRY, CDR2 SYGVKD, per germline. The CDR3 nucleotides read TGTGCCATCAGGAGGACAGGGAGCTCCTACGAGCAGTACTTC. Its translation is CAIRRTGSSYEQYF.

The CDR3 reads CATGFGQGVYF. The CDR3 region has the DNA TGTGCCACCGGTTTCGGACAGGGAGTTTACTTC. V gene TRBV6-1 combines with J gene TRBJ2-7, with TRBD1 identical over 8 bases. CDR3 length: 11 residues. Germline CDR1 is MNHNS and CDR2 is SASEGT. The V segment lost 10 bases and the J segment 13 bases; nucleotides outside the gene matches: 12.

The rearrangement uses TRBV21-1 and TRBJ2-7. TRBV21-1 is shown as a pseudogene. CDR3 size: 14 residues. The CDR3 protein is CASSRGVWDYEQYF. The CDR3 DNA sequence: TGTGCCAGCAGCAGAGGGGTGTGGGACTACGAGCAGTACTTC.

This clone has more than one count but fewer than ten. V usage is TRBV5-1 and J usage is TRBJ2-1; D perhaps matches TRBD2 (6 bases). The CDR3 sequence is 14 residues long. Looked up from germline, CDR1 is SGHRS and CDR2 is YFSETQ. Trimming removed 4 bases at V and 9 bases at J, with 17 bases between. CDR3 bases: TGCGCCAGCAGCACCCAGACTGTCGGGGGTGAGCAGTTCTTC. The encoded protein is CASSTQTVGGEQFF.

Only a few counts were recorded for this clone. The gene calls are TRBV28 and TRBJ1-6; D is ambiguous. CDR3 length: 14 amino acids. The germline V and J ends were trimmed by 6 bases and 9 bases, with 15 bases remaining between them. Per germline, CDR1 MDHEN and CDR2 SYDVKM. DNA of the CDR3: TGTGCCAGCAGGCCTGCTTTGGGTATTTCACCCCTCCACTTT. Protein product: CASRPALGISPLHF.

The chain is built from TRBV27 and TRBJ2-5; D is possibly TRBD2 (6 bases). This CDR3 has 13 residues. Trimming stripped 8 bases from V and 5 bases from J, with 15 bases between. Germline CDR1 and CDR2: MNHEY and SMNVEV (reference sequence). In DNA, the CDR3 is TGTGCCAGCGGGCGAGCGGCGGGGGAGACCCAGTACTTC. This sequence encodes CASGRAAGETQYF.

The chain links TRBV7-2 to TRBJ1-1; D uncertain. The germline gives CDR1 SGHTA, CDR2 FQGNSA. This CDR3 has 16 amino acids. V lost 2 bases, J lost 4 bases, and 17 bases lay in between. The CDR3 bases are TGTGCCAGCAGCTTATCGTGGGCGGTGGAGGGCACTGAAGCTTTCTTT. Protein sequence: CASSLSWAVEGTEAFF.

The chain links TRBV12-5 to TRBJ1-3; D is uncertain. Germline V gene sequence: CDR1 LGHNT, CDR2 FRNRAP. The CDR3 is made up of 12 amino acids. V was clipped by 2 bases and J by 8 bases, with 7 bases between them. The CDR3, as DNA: TGTGCTAGTGGTTTGTTCTCAGACACCATATATTTT. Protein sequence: CASGLFSDTIYF.

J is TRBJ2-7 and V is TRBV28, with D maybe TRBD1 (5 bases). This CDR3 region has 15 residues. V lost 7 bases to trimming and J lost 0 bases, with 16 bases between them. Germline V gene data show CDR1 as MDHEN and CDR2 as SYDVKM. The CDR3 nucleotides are TGTGCCAGCATTCCCGCGGACAAGAACTCCTACGAGCAGTACTTC. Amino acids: CASIPADKNSYEQYF.

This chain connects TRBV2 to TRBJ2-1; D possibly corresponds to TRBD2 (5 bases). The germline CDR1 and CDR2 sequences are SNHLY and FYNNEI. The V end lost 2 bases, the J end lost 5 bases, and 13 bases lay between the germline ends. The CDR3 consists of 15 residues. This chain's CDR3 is CASSETAGPNNEQFF. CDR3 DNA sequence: TGTGCCAGCAGTGAAACGGCGGGCCCAAACAATGAGCAGTTCTTC.

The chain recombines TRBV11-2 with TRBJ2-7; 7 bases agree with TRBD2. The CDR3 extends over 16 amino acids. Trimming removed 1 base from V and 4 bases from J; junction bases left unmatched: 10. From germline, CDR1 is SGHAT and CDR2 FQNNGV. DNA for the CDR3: TGTGCCAGCAGCTTAGCTGGGACGGGGGGAACATACGAGCAGTACTTC. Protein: CASSLAGTGGTYEQYF.

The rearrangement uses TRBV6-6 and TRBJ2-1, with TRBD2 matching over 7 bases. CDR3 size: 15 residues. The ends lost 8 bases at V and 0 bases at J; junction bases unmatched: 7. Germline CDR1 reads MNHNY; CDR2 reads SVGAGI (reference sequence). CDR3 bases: TGTGCCAGCGGGAAGGGGACTACCTCCTACAATGAGCAGTTCTTC. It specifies CASGKGTTSYNEQFF.

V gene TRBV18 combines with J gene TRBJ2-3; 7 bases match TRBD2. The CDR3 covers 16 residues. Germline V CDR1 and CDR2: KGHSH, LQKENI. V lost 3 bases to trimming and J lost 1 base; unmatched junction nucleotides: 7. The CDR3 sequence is CASSPRLASGTDTQYF. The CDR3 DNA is TGTGCCAGCTCACCTCGACTAGCTTCGGGCACAGATACGCAGTATTTT.